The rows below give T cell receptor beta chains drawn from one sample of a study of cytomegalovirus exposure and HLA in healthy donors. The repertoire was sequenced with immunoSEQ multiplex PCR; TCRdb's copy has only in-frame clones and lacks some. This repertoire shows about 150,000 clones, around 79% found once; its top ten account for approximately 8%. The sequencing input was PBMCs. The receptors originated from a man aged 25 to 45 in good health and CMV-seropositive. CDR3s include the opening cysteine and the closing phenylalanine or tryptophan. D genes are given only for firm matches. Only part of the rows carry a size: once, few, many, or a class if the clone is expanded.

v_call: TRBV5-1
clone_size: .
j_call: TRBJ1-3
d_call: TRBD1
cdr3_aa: CASSLGGQGRSGNTIYF
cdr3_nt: TGCGCCAGCAGCTTGGGCGGACAGGGGCGCTCTGGAAACACCATATATTTT

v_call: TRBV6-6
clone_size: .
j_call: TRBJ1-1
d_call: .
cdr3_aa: CASIVGTSNTEAFF
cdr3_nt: TGTGCCAGCATTGTAGGGACTTCGAACACTGAAGCTTTCTTT

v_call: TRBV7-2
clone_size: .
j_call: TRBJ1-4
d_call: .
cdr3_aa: CASSRASGVLFGKLFF
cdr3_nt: TGTGCCAGCAGCCGTGCTTCAGGGGTACTTTTCGGAAAACTGTTTTTT

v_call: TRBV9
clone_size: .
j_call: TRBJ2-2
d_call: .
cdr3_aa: CASTPQSTGELFF
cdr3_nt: TGTGCCAGCACGCCTCAGTCCACCGGGGAGCTGTTTTTT

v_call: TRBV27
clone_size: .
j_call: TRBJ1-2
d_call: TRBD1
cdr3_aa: CASKQGTYGYTF
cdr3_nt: TGTGCCAGCAAACAGGGGACCTATGGCTACACCTTC

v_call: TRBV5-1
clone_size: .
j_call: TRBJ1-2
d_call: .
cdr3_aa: CASSAGVRYGYTF
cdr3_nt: TGCGCCAGCAGCGCCGGGGTGCGCTATGGCTACACCTTC

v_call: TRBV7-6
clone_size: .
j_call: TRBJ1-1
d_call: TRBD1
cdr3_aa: CASSSTATGVRTEAFF
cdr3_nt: TGTGCCAGCAGCTCTACCGCGACAGGGGTACGAACTGAAGCTTTCTTT

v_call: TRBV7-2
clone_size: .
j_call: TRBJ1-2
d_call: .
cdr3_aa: CASSSHASYGYTF
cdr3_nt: TGTGCCAGCAGCTCCCATGCGAGCTATGGCTACACCTTC

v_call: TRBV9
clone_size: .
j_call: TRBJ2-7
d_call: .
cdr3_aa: CASSAGGLTYEQYF
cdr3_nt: TGTGCCAGCAGCGCGGGGGGCCTTACCTACGAGCAGTACTTC

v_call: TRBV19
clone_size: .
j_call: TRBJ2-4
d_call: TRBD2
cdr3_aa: CASSIEGSGRADGAKNIQYF
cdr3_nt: TGTGCCAGTAGTATAGAAGGGAGCGGGAGGGCCGACGGGGCCAAAAACATTCAGTACTTC

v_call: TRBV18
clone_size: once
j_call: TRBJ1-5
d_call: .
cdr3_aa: CASSPREGWLQPQHF
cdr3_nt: TGTGCCAGCTCACCCCGGGAGGGTTGGTTACAGCCCCAGCATTTT

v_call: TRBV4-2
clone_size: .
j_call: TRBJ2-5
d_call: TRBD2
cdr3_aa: CASSQDRAGGLVETQYF
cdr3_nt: TGTGCCAGCAGCCAAGATCGTGCGGGGGGATTGGTTGAGACCCAGTACTTC

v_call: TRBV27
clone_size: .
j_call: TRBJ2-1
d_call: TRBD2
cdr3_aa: CASSLWFAVTSGVSYNEQFF
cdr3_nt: TGTGCCAGCAGTTTATGGTTCGCTGTAACTAGCGGGGTCTCCTACAATGAGCAGTTCTTC

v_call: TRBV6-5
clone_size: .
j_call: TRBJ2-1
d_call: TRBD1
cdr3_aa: CATRQGDYNEQFF
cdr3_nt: TGTGCCACCCGACAGGGAGACTACAATGAGCAGTTCTTC

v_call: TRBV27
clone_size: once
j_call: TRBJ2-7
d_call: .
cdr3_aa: CASSFGATSYEQYF
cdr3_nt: TGTGCCAGCAGTTTTGGTGCCACGAGCTACGAGCAGTACTTC